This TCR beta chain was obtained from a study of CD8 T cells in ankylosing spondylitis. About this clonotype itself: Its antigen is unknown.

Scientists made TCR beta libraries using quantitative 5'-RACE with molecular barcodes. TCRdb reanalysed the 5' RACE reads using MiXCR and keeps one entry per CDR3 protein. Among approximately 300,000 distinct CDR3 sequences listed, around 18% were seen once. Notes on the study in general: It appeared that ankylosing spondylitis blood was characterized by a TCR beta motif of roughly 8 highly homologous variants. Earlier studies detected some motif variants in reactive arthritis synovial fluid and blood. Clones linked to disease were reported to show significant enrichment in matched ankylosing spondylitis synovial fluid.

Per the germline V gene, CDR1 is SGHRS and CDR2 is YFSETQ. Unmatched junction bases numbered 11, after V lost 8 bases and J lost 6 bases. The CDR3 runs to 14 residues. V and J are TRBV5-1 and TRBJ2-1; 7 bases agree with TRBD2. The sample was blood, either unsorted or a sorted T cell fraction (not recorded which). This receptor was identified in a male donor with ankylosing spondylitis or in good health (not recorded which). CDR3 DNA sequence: TGCGCCAGTACAACCGGCGGGAGCTCCAATGAGCAGTTCTTC. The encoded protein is CASTTGGSSNEQFF.